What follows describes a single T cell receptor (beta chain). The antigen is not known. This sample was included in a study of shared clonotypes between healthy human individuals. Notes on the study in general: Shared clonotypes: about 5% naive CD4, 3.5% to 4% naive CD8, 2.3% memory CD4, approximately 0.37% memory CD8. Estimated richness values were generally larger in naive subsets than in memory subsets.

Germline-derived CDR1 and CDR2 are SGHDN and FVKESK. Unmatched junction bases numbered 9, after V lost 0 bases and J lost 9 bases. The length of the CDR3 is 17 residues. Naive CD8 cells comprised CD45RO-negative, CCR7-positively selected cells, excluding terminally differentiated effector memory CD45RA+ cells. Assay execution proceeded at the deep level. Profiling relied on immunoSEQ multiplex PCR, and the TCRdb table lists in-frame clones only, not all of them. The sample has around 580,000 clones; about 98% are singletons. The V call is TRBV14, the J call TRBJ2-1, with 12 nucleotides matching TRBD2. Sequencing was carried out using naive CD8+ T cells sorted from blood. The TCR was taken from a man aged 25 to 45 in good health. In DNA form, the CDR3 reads TGTGCCAGCAGCCAAGACCCTGGACTAGCGGGAATCGTTGAGCAGTTCTTC. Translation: CASSQDPGLAGIVEQFF. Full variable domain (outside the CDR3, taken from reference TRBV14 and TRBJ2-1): EAGVTQFPSHSVIEKGQTVTLRCDPISGHDNLYWYRRVMGKEIKFLLHFVKESKQDESGMPNNRFLAERTGGTYSTLKVQPAELEDSGVYFCASSQDPGLAGIVEQFFGPGTRLTVL.